This TCR beta chain was sequenced in a study of T cells in localized non-small cell lung cancer. V gave up 1 base and J gave up 8 bases; unmatched junction bases: 5. There are 14 residues in the CDR3. CDR1 is SEHNR, CDR2 FQNEAQ, per germline (reference sequence). Profiled with immunoSEQ multiplex PCR; TCRdb holds only in-frame clones, not every one. Of under 40,000 clones detected, roughly nine tenths appear once; the ten largest clones hold under 20%. This TCR derives from a man aged 40 to 70 with stage III lung adenocarcinoma. V is TRBV7-9 and J is TRBJ2-1, with TRBD1 matching over 7 bases. The specimen was peripheral blood mononuclear cells, collected before any cancer treatment. CDR3 sequence reads: CASSLGQGVDEQFF. DNA for the CDR3: TGTGCCAGCAGCTTAGGGCAGGGGGTGGATGAGCAGTTCTTC.